These 5 T cell receptor beta chains originate from one sample sequenced in a study of blood T cell repertoires in COVID-19. Here immunoSEQ multiplex PCR was the method, and the copy in TCRdb shows in-frame clones only, minus some. The sample carries approximately 320,000 clones, about 82% recorded once. Material: peripheral blood. These receptors were obtained from a human donor in a cohort sampled during active COVID-19.

This rearrangement joins TRBV30 to TRBJ1-1; 7 bases agree with TRBD1. The CDR3 is 13 residues long. From germline, CDR1 is GTSNPN and CDR2 SVGIG (reference sequence). V was clipped by 5 bases and J by 1 base; unmatched bases: 4. The CDR3 sequence is CAWERTGNTEAFF. The CDR3 region has the DNA TGTGCCTGGGAGAGGACAGGGAACACTGAAGCTTTCTTT.

The J gene is TRBJ1-1, the V gene TRBV5-1, with a possible D match to TRBD1 (5 bases). The CDR3 extends over 12 amino acids. Germline CDR1 and CDR2: SGHRS and YFSETQ. The ends were cut back, 4 bases at V and 8 bases at J, with 12 bases in the middle. CDR3 nucleotides: TGCGCCAGCAGCCCCAGTGGGGCCGAAGCTTTCTTT. Amino acids: CASSPSGAEAFF.

This clone was observed a single time. The V call is TRBV13, the J call TRBJ2-7; the D is unclear. This CDR3 spans 15 amino acids. V lost 4 bases to trimming and J lost 4 bases, with 17 bases between them. Germline values: CDR1 PRHDT, CDR2 FYEKMQ (reference sequence). The CDR3 DNA reads as TGTGCCAGCAGCTCTCCCGCGGCCCTTAAGTACGAGCAGTACTTC. This codes for CASSSPAALKYEQYF.

The chain couples TRBV2 to TRBJ1-4; D remains ambiguous. Germline-derived CDR1 and CDR2 are SNHLY and FYNNEI. The germline V and J ends were trimmed by 6 bases and 4 bases, with 12 bases remaining between them. This CDR3 has 14 residues. The CDR3 sequence: CASRVDRNNEKLFF. The CDR3 DNA reads TGTGCCAGCAGGGTAGATAGAAATAATGAAAAACTGTTTTTT. The full variable domain, its missing parts supplied by reference TRBV2 and TRBJ1-4, is EPEVTQTPSHQVTQMGQEVILRCVPISNHLYFYWYRQILGQKVEFLVSFYNNEISEKSEIFDDQFSVERPDGSNFTLKIRSTKLEDSAMYFCASRVDRNNEKLFFGSGTQLSVL.

J is TRBJ2-1 and V is TRBV19, with a possible D match to TRBD1 (5 bases). The CDR3 sequence is 13 residues long. Germline lookup yields CDR1 LNHDA and CDR2 SQIVND (reference sequence). Trimming stripped 5 bases from V and 9 bases from J, with 14 bases between. The CDR3 nucleotides read TGTGCCAGTAGTTCCAATAGGGGCCTTGAGCAGTTCTTC. Translating gives CASSSNRGLEQFF.